The T cell receptor (beta chain) described here comes from a study of technical replicates of blood from a handful of donors (TCRdb year 2017). The CDR3 sequence holds 14 residues, the cysteine and phenylalanine included. Just CDR3 DNA is preserved here, 42 bases in frame from base 1. Trimming removed 2 bases from V and 6 bases from J, leaving 11 bases between the germline ends. CDR1 MNHEY and CDR2 SVGAGI were looked up in the germline V gene. The library was obtained by the immunoSEQ multiplex PCR assay. What TCRdb holds here is the immuneACCESS table cut down to in-frame rearrangements. Part of the clones is not present; checked against another copy, under half of the missing clones reflect an unresolved V gene, and the others are unexplained. This sample gives over 65,000 clones in total; 94% of them show up just once. The ten largest clones represent around 0.25% of the sample. Regarding this clone: Its antigen is still unknown. Per-nucleotide qualities are absent, and no much larger clonotype sits a single base away.

The receptor was derived from a human donor in good health. The sequencing input was T cells isolated from PBMCs. Here the chain combines TRBV6-5 and TRBJ2-1, with no confident D gene call. The CDR3 is CASSYTVVPNEQFF. In nucleotide form, the sequence is TGTGCCAGCAGTTACACAGTGGTCCCCAATGAGCAGTTCTTC.